This T cell receptor (beta chain) was obtained from a study of OX40 agonist ivuxolimab in advanced cancers. Study at large: Dosing consisted of intravenous ivuxolimab at 0.01 to 10 mg/kg every 2 weeks. Whole-study findings and limits: Partial responders at 0.1-3.0 mg/kg showed near-lowest clonal expansion. Within 6 weeks, CD4+ and CD8+ blood T cells expanded clonally at 0.1 to 3.0 mg/kg.

CDR3 length equals 16 residues. Trimming shortened V by 0 bases and J by 4 bases, and 13 bases separated the two germline ends. Per the germline V gene, CDR1 is SGHAT and CDR2 is FQNNGV. This clone was recorded a few times. What it recognizes is unknown. Libraries were prepared by immunoSEQ multiplex PCR; TCRdb keeps only in-frame clonotypes and omits some of them. The table records around 95,000 clones, around 94% of them present only once. This receptor was identified in an adult with an advanced solid tumor such as melanoma, head and neck, liver or kidney cancer. The chain recombines TRBV11-2 with TRBJ1-3; D may be TRBD1 (5 bases). Sequencing was performed on CD4+ or CD8+ T cells sorted from blood, taken in a trial of the OX40 agonist ivuxolimab. DNA of the CDR3: TGTGCCAGCAGCTTAGAATGGATACAGGCGGGAAACACCATATATTTT. Residues: CASSLEWIQAGNTIYF.